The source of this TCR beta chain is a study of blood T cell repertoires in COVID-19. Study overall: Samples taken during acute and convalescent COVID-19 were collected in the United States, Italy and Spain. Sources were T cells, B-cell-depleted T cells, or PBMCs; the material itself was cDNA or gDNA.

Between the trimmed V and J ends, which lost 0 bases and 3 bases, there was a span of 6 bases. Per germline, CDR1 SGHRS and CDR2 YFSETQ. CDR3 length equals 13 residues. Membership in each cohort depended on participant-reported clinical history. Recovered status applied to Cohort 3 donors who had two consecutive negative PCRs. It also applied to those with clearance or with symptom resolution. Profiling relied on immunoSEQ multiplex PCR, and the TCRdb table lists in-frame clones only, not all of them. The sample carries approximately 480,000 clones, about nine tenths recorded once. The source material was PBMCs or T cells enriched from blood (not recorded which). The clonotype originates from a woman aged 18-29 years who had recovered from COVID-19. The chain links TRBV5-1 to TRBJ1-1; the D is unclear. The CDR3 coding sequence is TGCGCCAGCAGCTTGGATACAGACACTGAAGCTTTCTTT. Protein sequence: CASSLDTDTEAFF.